What follows are 8 T cell receptor beta chains derived from one specimen sequenced in a study of CD8+ T cells in alopecia areata. Following extraction, RNA underwent reverse transcription to cDNA, which served as the sequencing template. TCRdb's copy holds only in-frame clones and misses some; the assay was immunoSEQ multiplex PCR. The sample gives fewer than 110,000 clones, 55% of which show up once; roughly 8.8% is in the top ten. The sample comprised CD4+ T cells sorted from blood. These receptors all stem from a human donor in good health.

There are a few counts of this clone. V is TRBV28 and J is TRBJ1-4; 7 bases match TRBD1. The V segment lost 5 bases and the J segment 10 bases; nucleotides outside the gene matches: 13. The germline V gene has CDR1 MDHEN and CDR2 SYDVKM. The CDR3 contains 15 residues. DNA for the CDR3: TGTGCCAGCAGTCCGGGGGGGACAGTAATAGGAAAACTGTTTTTT. It specifies CASSPGGTVIGKLFF. Using reference TRBV28 and TRBJ1-4 for the parts outside the CDR3, the full variable domain is DVKVTQSSRYLVKRTGEKVFLECVQDMDHENMFWYRQDPGLGLRLIYFSYDVKMKEKGDIPEGYSVSREKKERFSLILESASTNQTSMYLCASSPGGTVIGKLFFGSGTQLSVL.

The V gene is TRBV30, the J gene TRBJ2-5, with TRBD1 matching 8 bases. Looked up from germline, CDR1 is GTSNPN and CDR2 is SVGIG (reference sequence). The CDR3 runs 13 residues. Losses at the gene ends were 5 bases for V and 4 bases for J; bases not matched to a gene: 6. The CDR3 loop is CAWEKTGGETQYF. The CDR3 region has the DNA TGTGCCTGGGAGAAAACAGGGGGAGAGACCCAGTACTTC.

V gene TRBV20-1 combines with J gene TRBJ1-1; D not resolved. This CDR3 is 11 amino acids long. Germline CDR1 is DFQATT and CDR2 is SNEGSKA (reference sequence). Trimming stripped 0 bases from V and 5 bases from J, with 4 bases between. DNA for the CDR3: TGCAGTGCTAGAGATCAGACTGAAGCTTTCTTT. Translating gives CSARDQTEAFF.

The chain uses TRBV25-1 and TRBJ2-1, with 9 bases that match TRBD2. V gave up 3 bases and J gave up 2 bases; unmatched junction bases: 2. CDR3 size: 15 residues. CDR1 is MGHDK and CDR2 is SYGVNS in the germline V gene. CDR3 sequence (DNA): TGTGCCAGCAGTGAGGGCGGGGGGGCCTACAATGAGCAGTTCTTC. It translates to CASSEGGGAYNEQFF.

The J gene is TRBJ2-2, the V gene TRBV7-2; D is undetermined. The germline CDR1 and CDR2 sequences are SGHTA and FQGNSA. The V gene lost 2 bases and the J gene lost 0 bases, with 13 bases spanning the gap. The CDR3 length is 17 residues. The CDR3 protein is CASSLMSFRANTGELFF. In DNA, the CDR3 is TGTGCCAGCAGCTTAATGTCCTTCCGGGCGAACACCGGGGAGCTGTTTTTT.

This clone is medium-sized by share. The chain carries TRBV4-1 and TRBJ2-3, with 7 bases aligning to TRBD1. The CDR3 runs to 15 residues. V was pared by 4 bases and J by 0 bases, with 4 bases of the junction left unmatched. Germline loops: CDR1 MGHRA, CDR2 YSYEKL. The CDR3, as DNA: TGCGCCAGCAGCCCGGGGACAGTTAGCACAGATACGCAGTATTTT. Translation: CASSPGTVSTDTQYF.

The rearrangement joins TRBV5-4 to TRBJ1-1, with TRBD1 matching over 9 bases. The CDR3 has 15 amino acids. Per germline, CDR1 SGHNT and CDR2 YYREEE (reference sequence). Trimming cost V 3 bases and J 4 bases; bases outside gene matches: 7. The CDR3 bases are TGTGCCAGCAGCTCACAGGGGGCTTATGGCACTGAAGCTTTCTTT. This sequence encodes CASSSQGAYGTEAFF. Complete variable domain (other parts from reference TRBV5-4 and TRBJ1-1): ETGVTQSPTHLIKTRGQQVTLRCSSQSGHNTVSWYQQALGQGPQFIFQYYREEENGRGNFPPRFSGLQFPNYSSELNVNALELDDSALYLCASSSQGAYGTEAFFGQGTRLTVV.

The genes are TRBV7-9 and TRBJ2-3; 7 positions agree with TRBD2. Trimming removed 5 bases from V and 9 bases from J; junction bases left unmatched: 20. Germline V gene data show CDR1 as SEHNR and CDR2 as FQNEAQ (reference sequence). The CDR3 is 17 amino acids. In DNA, the CDR3 is TGTGCCAGCAGCCCACTTTCGCGGGGGACGGCCGGGCGGACGCAGTATTTT. Amino acids: CASSPLSRGTAGRTQYF.